Here is one T cell receptor (beta chain) with its context. As yet, its antigen is unknown. The data belong to a study of cytomegalovirus exposure and HLA in healthy donors. General observations from the study: The listing of 150 to 200 TCR beta chains classed them as cytomegalovirus-associated.

PCR was performed using 60 Vbeta and 13 Jbeta primers. The method was immunoSEQ multiplex PCR; TCRdb's version includes in-frame clones alone and lacks a portion of them. Among fewer than 200,000 clones listed, around 80% were seen once. Germline loops: CDR1 KGHSH, CDR2 LQKENI. The CDR3 is 15 amino acids. V was pared by 2 bases and J by 5 bases, with 7 bases of the junction left unmatched. This clonotype was obtained from a man aged 25-40 years in good health and CMV-seronegative. Sequencing used PBMCs. V gene TRBV18 combines with J gene TRBJ1-1; TRBD1 matches at 8 bases. The CDR3 coding sequence is TGTGCCAGCTCACCATTGGGACAGGCGGGAACTGAAGCTTTCTTT. Translated, it gives CASSPLGQAGTEAFF.